The TCR beta chain described here comes from a study of cytomegalovirus exposure and HLA in healthy donors. Donors were drawn from the roughly 130-subject validation cohort, separate from the 666-subject first cohort. Here immunoSEQ multiplex PCR was the method, and the copy in TCRdb shows in-frame clones only, minus some. The sample consists of roughly 150,000 clones, approximately 86% of them appearing once. The CDR3 spans 15 residues. CDR1 SGHDT and CDR2 YYEEEE come from the germline V gene. The germline V and J ends were trimmed by 4 bases and 0 bases, with 14 bases remaining between them. The clonotype was recovered from a young woman in good health and CMV-seronegative. This chain uses TRBV5-6 with TRBJ2-7, with D tentatively TRBD1 (6 bases). The material sequenced was PBMCs. CDR3 nucleotide sequence: TGTGCCAGCAGCCCGGGACACCGGAGCTCCTACGAGCAGTACTTC. Translated: CASSPGHRSSYEQYF.